This TCR beta chain appears in the sequencing data of a study of T cell responses to AZD1222 COVID-19 vaccine. Whole-study findings and limits: Among vaccine-associated CD4 TCRs, coverage spanned spike, with dominance at 160-218 and 743-854. Repertoire sampling occurred only after the peak T cell response. Donors were largely white British and mainly female; clonal diversity was possibly underestimated.

On this clone: Its specificity is unknown.

TCRdb's copy holds only in-frame clones and misses some; the assay was immunoSEQ multiplex PCR. The table has about 99,000 clones, approximately 93% seen once; the top ten hold roughly 8%. The ends were cut back, 10 bases at V and 2 bases at J, with 14 bases in the middle. The CDR3 spans 14 residues. CDR1 and CDR2 from the germline V gene are MDHEN and SYDVKM. The starting material was peripheral blood, obtained 28 days after the second AZD1222 dose. The V and J genes are TRBV28 and TRBJ2-2; tentatively, D is TRBD2 (6 bases). This clonotype was sampled from an adult who received the AZD1222 COVID-19 vaccine. CDR3 residues: CANSGTPNTGELFF. CDR3 bases: TGTGCCAATTCCGGGACTCCAAACACCGGGGAGCTGTTTTTT. The complete variable domain, with remaining parts taken from reference TRBV28 and TRBJ2-2, reads DVKVTQSSRYLVKRTGEKVFLECVQDMDHENMFWYRQDPGLGLRLIYFSYDVKMKEKGDIPEGYSVSREKKERFSLILESASTNQTSMYLCANSGTPNTGELFFGEGSRLTVL.